The 32 T cell receptor beta chains reported below all come from one sample, sequenced in a study of blood T cell repertoires in COVID-19 (dated by TCRdb to about 2020). Library preparation employed the immunoSEQ multiplex PCR assay. The table was pulled from immuneACCESS by TCRdb, which kept in-frame rearrangements only. Such tables lose some clones; where checked, under half of the loss comes from unresolved V genes, and the rest has no known cause. The sample has over 200,000 clones on record, about 87% of them singletons. The ten largest clones capture about 2.5% of the sample. Sequencing was performed on peripheral blood. All receptors derive from a man aged 25-45 years with COVID-19, enrolled during active disease.

The V call is TRBV28, the J call TRBJ1-1; D remains ambiguous. The germline V gene encodes CDR1 MDHEN and CDR2 SYDVKM. V lost 5 bases to trimming and J lost 3 bases, with 13 bases between them. The CDR3 spans 14 residues. In DNA form, the CDR3 reads TGTGCCAGCAGTCAACTCCTGGGCTACACTGAAGCTTTCTTT. It specifies CASSQLLGYTEAFF.

The chain is built from TRBV7-9 and TRBJ2-1, with D unclear. V dropped 1 base and J dropped 10 bases, with 8 bases sitting between them. The CDR3 covers 12 residues. Germline values: CDR1 SEHNR, CDR2 FQNEAQ (reference sequence). Here the CDR3 DNA reads TGTGCCAGCAGCTTAGACTACCGAGAGCAGTTCTTC. Amino acid sequence: CASSLDYREQFF.

This rearrangement joins TRBV15 to TRBJ2-7, with D possibly TRBD2 on 5 matching bases. The V end was cut by 0 bases, the J end by 4 bases, with 10 bases between. The CDR3 runs 14 residues. Germline lookup yields CDR1 LNHNV and CDR2 YYDKDF (reference sequence). The CDR3 here is CATSRDYEGYEQYF. CDR3 bases: TGTGCCACCAGCAGAGATTACGAGGGATACGAGCAGTACTTC.

This clone was picked up a small number of times. This sequence joins TRBV12-3 or TRBV12-4 and TRBJ1-5; D unclear. The CDR3 has 13 residues. The V and J ends lost 2 bases and 3 bases respectively, with 5 bases between them. As DNA, the CDR3 is TGTGCCAGCAGTTTACTCCCCAATCAGCCCCAGCATTTT. It specifies CASSLLPNQPQHF.

The rearrangement joins TRBV6-5 to TRBJ1-3, with a tentative D call TRBD1 (5 bases). The germline V gene has CDR1 MNHEY and CDR2 SVGAGI. V lost 6 bases and J 3 bases, leaving 9 bases between the germline ends. The CDR3 covers 13 residues. This CDR3 is CASRFQGGNTIYF. The DNA for the CDR3 is TGTGCCAGCAGGTTCCAGGGTGGAAACACCATATATTTT.

J is TRBJ2-5 and V is TRBV5-4; possible D gene TRBD1, 7 bases. The CDR3 sequence is 18 residues long. Germline values: CDR1 SGHNT, CDR2 YYREEE (reference sequence). V shed 5 bases and J shed 1 base, with 24 bases lying between them. DNA for the CDR3: TGTGCCAGCAGGACACTGGCAGGGGGAGGATTTGTCCAAGAGACCCAGTACTTC. It is translated as CASRTLAGGGFVQETQYF. Full variable domain (missing parts from reference TRBV5-4 and TRBJ2-5): ETGVTQSPTHLIKTRGQQVTLRCSSQSGHNTVSWYQQALGQGPQFIFQYYREEENGRGNFPPRFSGLQFPNYSSELNVNALELDDSALYLCASRTLAGGGFVQETQYFGPGTRLLVL.

This clone was seen just once. The rearrangement joins TRBV5-1 to TRBJ2-5; TRBD1 aligns across 11 bases. Per germline, CDR1 SGHRS and CDR2 YFSETQ. J lost 5 bases, V lost 4 bases, and 4 bases had no gene match. This CDR3 is built from 14 residues. CDR3 in amino acids: CASSPRDRGETQYF. The CDR3 nucleotides are TGCGCCAGCAGCCCCCGGGACAGGGGGGAGACCCAGTACTTC.

The chain joins TRBV7-8 to TRBJ1-1; D gene unclear. The CDR3 totals 13 residues. The ends were cut back, 2 bases at V and 2 bases at J, with 6 bases in the middle. Germline V gives CDR1 SGHVS, CDR2 FQNEAQ. The CDR3 nucleotides read TGTGCCAGCAGCTTATTGTCTAACACTGAAGCTTTCTTT. The encoded protein is CASSLLSNTEAFF. The entire variable domain, with the rest obtained from reference TRBV7-8 and TRBJ1-1, is as follows: GAGVSQSPRYKVAKRGQDVALRCDPISGHVSLFWYQQALGQGPEFLTYFQNEAQLDKSGLPSDRFFAERPEGSVSTLKIQRTQQEDSAVYLCASSLLSNTEAFFGQGTRLTVV.

This chain links TRBV28 with TRBJ1-2; maybe TRBD1 (6 bases). Trimming removed 6 bases from V and 4 bases from J, with 18 bases in between. CDR1 and CDR2 (germline): MDHEN, SYDVKM. The CDR3 covers 15 residues. CDR3 nucleotide sequence: TGTGCCAGCAGCGCCACAGGGACGTGGGGCTATGGCTACACCTTC. Translated, it gives CASSATGTWGYGYTF.

This sequence joins TRBV5-1 and TRBJ2-7; weak D call: TRBD1 (7 bases). Trimming pared 2 bases from V and 4 bases from J, leaving 13 bases between. The CDR3 covers 14 residues. Per the germline V gene, CDR1 is SGHRS and CDR2 is YFSETQ. The CDR3: CASSFAGQLYEQYF. DNA of the CDR3: TGCGCCAGCAGCTTCGCGGGACAGCTATACGAGCAGTACTTC.

The V call is TRBV19, the J call TRBJ1-3; 7 nucleotides line up with TRBD1. The germline V gene encodes CDR1 LNHDA and CDR2 SQIVND (reference sequence). V gave up 8 bases and J gave up 2 bases; unmatched junction bases: 6. This CDR3 is 14 amino acids long. CDR3 region: CASAPGQTGNTIYF. The CDR3 DNA follows: TGTGCCAGTGCCCCGGGACAGACTGGAAACACCATATATTTT.

V is TRBV19 and J is TRBJ2-6; D not resolved. Trimming shortened V by 1 base and J by 4 bases, and 11 bases separated the two germline ends. The length of the CDR3 is 16 residues. Germline-derived CDR1 and CDR2 are LNHDA and SQIVND (reference sequence). CDR3 loop: CASSIGGIDGANVLTF. CDR3 sequence (DNA): TGTGCCAGTAGTATAGGCGGTATCGACGGGGCCAACGTCCTGACTTTC.

The chain couples TRBV2 to TRBJ1-6; D perhaps matches TRBD1 (5 bases). V dropped 9 bases and J dropped 8 bases, with 14 bases sitting between them. The germline CDR1 and CDR2 sequences are SNHLY and FYNNEI. The CDR3 has 13 amino acids. CDR3 loop: CASSDIQDSPLHF. The CDR3 coding sequence is TGTGCCAGTTCGGACATCCAAGATTCACCCCTCCACTTT.

The CDR3 spells CASTQGRGTEAFF. The CDR3 DNA reads TGTGCCAGCACGCAGGGGAGGGGGACTGAAGCTTTCTTT. The chain joins TRBV2 to TRBJ1-1; a possible D gene is TRBD1 (6 bases). Germline CDR1 SNHLY, CDR2 FYNNEI. The CDR3 sequence is 13 residues long. The V end lost 7 bases, the J end lost 5 bases, and 14 bases lay between the germline ends.

This rearrangement joins TRBV19 to TRBJ2-1; 8 bases are a match to TRBD2. The CDR3 is 15 amino acids. Trimming at V came to 5 bases and at J to 5 bases, leaving 8 bases not matched to a gene. The germline V gene encodes CDR1 LNHDA and CDR2 SQIVND (reference sequence). In DNA, the CDR3 is TGTGCCAGTAGTCCGGGACTAGGTATAGACAATGAGCAGTTCTTC. This translates into CASSPGLGIDNEQFF.

This sequence joins TRBV3-1 (or the pseudogene TRBV3-2) and TRBJ1-2; D remains ambiguous. The CDR3 consists of 14 residues. Trimming removed 0 bases at V and 6 bases at J, with 11 bases between. The V gene's germline CDR1 is LGHDT and CDR2 YNNKEL (reference sequence). The CDR3 DNA is TGTGCCAGCAGCCAAGATATAGTACAGAATGGCTACACCTTC. It yields the protein CASSQDIVQNGYTF.

CDR3 coding DNA: TGTGCCAGCAGCTTAGGGGTGGGACTAGACACAGATACGCAGTATTTT. Amino acids: CASSLGVGLDTDTQYF. This chain uses TRBV7-2 with TRBJ2-3; 8 nucleotides line up with TRBD2. The CDR3 totals 16 residues. The V segment lost 1 base and the J segment 2 bases; nucleotides outside the gene matches: 5. Germline CDR1 and CDR2: SGHTA and FQGNSA.

The chain uses TRBV5-4 and TRBJ1-2; possibly TRBD1 for D (5 bases). The CDR3 spans 15 residues. The germline CDR1 and CDR2 sequences are SGHNT and YYREEE (reference sequence). With 0 bases removed from V and 6 bases from J, the gap between germline ends came to 15 bases. This CDR3 is CASSLEVGQRDGYTF. As DNA, the CDR3 is TGTGCCAGCAGCTTGGAAGTAGGACAAAGGGATGGCTACACCTTC.

This chain connects TRBV7-2 to TRBJ1-1; D gene uncertain. V was cut by 1 base and J by 5 bases, with 8 bases left in between. CDR1 and CDR2 (germline): SGHTA, FQGNSA. This CDR3 has 13 amino acids. DNA for the CDR3: TGTGCCAGCAGCTTAGTCCGGGAAACTGAAGCTTTCTTT. Translation gives CASSLVRETEAFF.

This chain connects TRBV7-2 to TRBJ1-1; unclear D gene. The CDR3 has 15 amino acids. The germline V and J ends were trimmed by 2 bases and 2 bases, with 12 bases remaining between them. Germline V gene lookup returns CDR1 SGHTA and CDR2 FQGNSA. CDR3 residues: CASSLSQALNTEAFF. CDR3 nucleotides: TGTGCCAGCAGCTTAAGCCAGGCGCTTAACACTGAAGCTTTCTTT. The full variable domain, completed using reference TRBV7-2 and TRBJ1-1, is GAGVSQSPSNKVTEKGKDVELRCDPISGHTALYWYRQSLGQGLEFLIYFQGNSAPDKSGLPSDRFSAERTGGSVSTLTIQRTQQEDSAVYLCASSLSQALNTEAFFGQGTRLTVV.

The V gene is TRBV6-5, the J gene TRBJ2-7; 7 bases match TRBD1. The germline V gene has CDR1 MNHEY and CDR2 SVGAGI. V lost 6 bases, J lost 3 bases, and 8 bases stayed unmatched. This CDR3 is built from 14 residues. The CDR3 loop is CASSPGTAIYEQYF. In nucleotides, the CDR3 is TGTGCCAGCAGCCCCGGGACAGCCATCTACGAGCAGTACTTC.

The V and J genes are TRBV9 and TRBJ2-3; D is possibly TRBD1 (5 bases). Germline assignment: CDR1 SGDLS and CDR2 YYNGEE. With 2 bases removed from V and 1 base from J, the gap between germline ends came to 11 bases. The CDR3 has 15 residues. The CDR3 sequence is CASSVGQGGTDTQYF. Here the CDR3 DNA reads TGTGCCAGCAGCGTGGGTCAGGGCGGCACAGATACGCAGTATTTT.

The gene calls are TRBV2 and TRBJ1-6, with 10 bases matching TRBD1. Trimming at V came to 7 bases and at J to 5 bases, leaving 11 bases not matched to a gene. This CDR3 has 17 residues. Germline V CDR1 and CDR2: SNHLY, FYNNEI. CDR3: CASMGTRGTGDNSPLHF. In nucleotides, the CDR3 is TGTGCCAGCATGGGTACCCGCGGGACAGGGGATAATTCACCCCTCCACTTT.

The V gene is TRBV30, the J gene TRBJ2-7, with 8 nucleotides matching TRBD1. The CDR3 runs 14 residues. V shed 5 bases, J shed 0 bases, and the junction held 6 bases outside the gene matches. Germline loops: CDR1 GTSNPN, CDR2 SVGIG (reference sequence). CDR3: CAWGRQGSSYEQYF. In DNA form, the CDR3 reads TGTGCCTGGGGCCGACAGGGGAGCTCCTACGAGCAGTACTTC.

CDR3 in DNA: TGTGCCAGTAGTATTGGGACAGGAAACTACGAGCAGTACTTC. It is translated as CASSIGTGNYEQYF. The chain is built from TRBV19 and TRBJ2-7; 8 bases match TRBD1. Trimming cost V 3 bases and J 3 bases; bases outside gene matches: 4. This CDR3 region has 14 residues. Germline values: CDR1 LNHDA, CDR2 SQIVND (reference sequence). Complete variable domain (other parts from reference TRBV19 and TRBJ2-7): DGGITQSPKYLFRKEGQNVTLSCEQNLNHDAMYWYRQDPGQGLRLIYYSQIVNDFQKGDIAEGYSVSREKKESFPLTVTSAQKNPTAFYLCASSIGTGNYEQYFGPGTRLTVT.

The gene calls are TRBV7-3 and TRBJ1-1; TRBD1 agrees at 12 bases. Germline V gene lookup returns CDR1 SGHTA and CDR2 FQGTGA. This CDR3 region has 15 residues. Trimming cost V 4 bases and J 5 bases; bases outside gene matches: 5. The CDR3 loop reads CASSYAGQGATEAFF. CDR3 sequence (DNA): TGTGCCAGCAGCTACGCGGGACAGGGGGCAACTGAAGCTTTCTTT.

The CDR3 DNA reads TGTGCCAGCTCCAACAGGGTGACTGAAGCTTTCTTT. The encoded protein is CASSNRVTEAFF. The rearrangement joins TRBV18 to TRBJ1-1; TRBD1 is a possible D gene (6 bases). V was cut by 6 bases and J by 5 bases, with 10 bases left in between. CDR1 and CDR2 (germline): KGHSH, LQKENI. This CDR3 contains 12 residues. The full variable domain, in which reference TRBV18 and TRBJ1-1 provide the parts outside the CDR3, is NAGVMQNPRHLVRRRGQEARLRCSPMKGHSHVYWYRQLPEEGLKFMVYLQKENIIDESGMPKERFSAEFPKEGPSILRIQQVVRGDSAAYFCASSNRVTEAFFGQGTRLTVV.

The chain is built from TRBV7-8 and TRBJ2-2, with 9 bases identical to TRBD1. Germline CDR1 SGHVS, CDR2 FQNEAQ. CDR3 length: 16 residues. Trimming cost V 1 base and J 3 bases; bases outside gene matches: 3. In DNA form, the CDR3 reads TGTGCCAGCAGCTTAGTAACAGGGGGCCACACCGGGGAGCTGTTTTTT. Translation gives CASSLVTGGHTGELFF.

V is TRBV9 and J is TRBJ2-3, with 12 positions matching TRBD2. Germline V CDR1 and CDR2: SGDLS, YYNGEE. V was clipped by 4 bases and J by 3 bases; unmatched bases: 6. The CDR3 is 16 residues long. CDR3 sequence (DNA): TGTGCCAGCAGCCCCCTGGGGACTAGCGGGACAGATACGCAGTATTTT. It is translated as CASSPLGTSGTDTQYF. Variable domain in full (rest from reference TRBV9 and TRBJ2-3): DSGVTQTPKHLITATGQRVTLRCSPRSGDLSVYWYQQSLDQGLQFLIQYYNGEERAKGNILERFSAQQFPDLHSELNLSSLELGDSALYFCASSPLGTSGTDTQYFGPGTRLTVL.

This clone was counted once. The chain employs TRBV11-2 and TRBJ2-1; D gene unclear. Trimming cost V 3 bases and J 6 bases, with 6 bases left between them. There are 12 residues in the CDR3. The germline gives CDR1 SGHAT, CDR2 FQNNGV. CDR3 protein: CASSLNGNEQFF. In nucleotides, the CDR3 is TGTGCCAGCAGCTTGAACGGCAATGAGCAGTTCTTC.

Regarding this clone: Other DNA sequences in this specimen translate into the identical CDR3. The chain links TRBV18 to TRBJ1-4, with D unresolved. The CDR3 loop spans 13 amino acids. Trimming took off 3 bases at V and 4 bases at J, with 6 bases between the two ends. Germline CDR1 reads KGHSH; CDR2 reads LQKENI. The CDR3 DNA follows: TGTGCCAGCTCACCTCCTGTTAATGAAAAACTGTTTTTT. Its protein is CASSPPVNEKLFF.

The V gene is TRBV9, the J gene TRBJ2-7; 7 bases agree with TRBD2. Germline trimming cut 3 bases from V and 6 bases from J; bases unmatched to any gene: 3. Germline loops: CDR1 SGDLS, CDR2 YYNGEE. The CDR3 sequence is 12 residues long. The CDR3 spells CASSAGGSEQYF. CDR3 sequence (DNA): TGTGCCAGCAGCGCCGGGGGGAGCGAGCAGTACTTC.